This TCR beta chain was found in a study of human T cells and chemical hapten exposure. This clonotype was detected a few times. The time point is: pre-sensitization, week 0. Treatment specified: therapeutic diphenylcyclopropenone sensitization with weekly scalp DPC. TCRdb used MiXCR to reprocess the RACE reads, holding one entry per CDR3 protein. The sample shows some 90,000 distinct CDR3 sequences, 7.5% to 9.5% of them seen only once. Germline CDR1 reads SEHNR; CDR2 reads FQNEAQ (reference sequence). Unmatched junction bases numbered 18, after V lost 6 bases and J lost 5 bases. CDR3 length: 17 amino acids.

This TCR came from a man aged 40-49 years with alopecia areata. Some clones in this sample may be carry-over from other donors' samples. This material consisted of whole blood, taken in connection with sensitization to the hapten diphenylcyclopropenone (DPC). V gene TRBV7-9 combines with J gene TRBJ1-2; the match to TRBD1 covers 7 bases. The CDR3 sequence: CASRLGSGQEALYGYTF. CDR3 bases: TGTGCCAGCAGACTAGGGTCCGGACAGGAAGCCCTATATGGCTACACCTTC.